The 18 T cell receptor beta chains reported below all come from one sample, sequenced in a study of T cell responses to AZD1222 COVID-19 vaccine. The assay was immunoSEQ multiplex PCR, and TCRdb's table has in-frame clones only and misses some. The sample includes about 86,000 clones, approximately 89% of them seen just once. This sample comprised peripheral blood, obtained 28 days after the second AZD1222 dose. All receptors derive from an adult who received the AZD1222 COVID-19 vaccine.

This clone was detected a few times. CDR3 nucleotides: TGTGCCAGCAGCTTGGTTGACAGGGATCTCGTTACCTATGGCTACACCTTC. Translating gives CASSLVDRDLVTYGYTF. The chain joins TRBV5-6 to TRBJ1-2; the match to TRBD1 covers 7 bases. The CDR3 spans 17 residues. In germline, CDR1 is SGHDT, CDR2 YYEEEE. J was trimmed by 4 bases and V by 0 bases; bases with no gene match: 12.

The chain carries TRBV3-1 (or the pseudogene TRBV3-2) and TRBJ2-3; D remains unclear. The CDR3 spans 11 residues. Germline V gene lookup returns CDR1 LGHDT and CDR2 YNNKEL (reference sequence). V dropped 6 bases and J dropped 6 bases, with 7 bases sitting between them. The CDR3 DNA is TGTGCCAGCAGGCTGATGGATACGCAGTATTTT. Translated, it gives CASRLMDTQYF.

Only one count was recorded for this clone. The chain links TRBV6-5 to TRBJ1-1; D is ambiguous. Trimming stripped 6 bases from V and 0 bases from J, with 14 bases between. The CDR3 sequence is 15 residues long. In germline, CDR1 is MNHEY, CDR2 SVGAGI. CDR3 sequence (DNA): TGTGCCAGCAGGCCCCCTGGATTGATGAACACTGAAGCTTTCTTT. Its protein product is CASRPPGLMNTEAFF.

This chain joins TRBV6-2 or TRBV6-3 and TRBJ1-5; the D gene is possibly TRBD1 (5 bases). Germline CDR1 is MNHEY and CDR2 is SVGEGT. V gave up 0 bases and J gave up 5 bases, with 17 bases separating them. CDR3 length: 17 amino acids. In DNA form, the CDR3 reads TGTGCCAGCAGTTACTCCCCGCCGGGGGAGAATCATCAGCCCCAGCATTTT. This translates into CASSYSPPGENHQPQHF.

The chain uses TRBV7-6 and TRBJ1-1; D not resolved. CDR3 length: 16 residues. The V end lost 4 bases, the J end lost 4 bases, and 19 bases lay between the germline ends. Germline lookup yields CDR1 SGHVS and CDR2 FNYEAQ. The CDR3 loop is CASSSATVTEGTEAFF. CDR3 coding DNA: TGTGCCAGCAGCTCGGCCACAGTCACTGAGGGCACTGAAGCTTTCTTT.

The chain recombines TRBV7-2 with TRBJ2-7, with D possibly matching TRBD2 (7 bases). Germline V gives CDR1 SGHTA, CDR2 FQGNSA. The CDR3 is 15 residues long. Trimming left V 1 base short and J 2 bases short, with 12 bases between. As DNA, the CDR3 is TGTGCCAGCAGCTTAGGCGACGGGGGGCCCTACGAGCAGTACGTC. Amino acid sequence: CASSLGDGGPYEQYV.

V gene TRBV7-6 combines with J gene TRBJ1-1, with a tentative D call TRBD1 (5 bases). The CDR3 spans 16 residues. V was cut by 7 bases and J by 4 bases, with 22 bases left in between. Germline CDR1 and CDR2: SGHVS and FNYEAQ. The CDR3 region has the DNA TGTGCCAGCACCCCAAACCCGGGGCAGGGAAGCACTGAAGCTTTCTTT. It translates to CASTPNPGQGSTEAFF.

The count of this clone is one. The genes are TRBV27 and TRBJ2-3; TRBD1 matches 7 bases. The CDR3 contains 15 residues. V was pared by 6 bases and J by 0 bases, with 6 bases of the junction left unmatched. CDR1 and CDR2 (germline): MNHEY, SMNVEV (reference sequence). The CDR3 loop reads CASRVGGPSTDTQYF. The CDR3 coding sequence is TGTGCCAGCAGAGTAGGGGGCCCTAGCACAGATACGCAGTATTTT.

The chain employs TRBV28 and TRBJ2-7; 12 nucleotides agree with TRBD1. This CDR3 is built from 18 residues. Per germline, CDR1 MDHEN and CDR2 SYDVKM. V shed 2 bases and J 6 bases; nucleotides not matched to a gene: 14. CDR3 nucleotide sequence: TGTGCCAGCAGTTTAATCATAGGGACAGGGGGCCTATTAGGCGAGCAGTACTTC. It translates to CASSLIIGTGGLLGEQYF. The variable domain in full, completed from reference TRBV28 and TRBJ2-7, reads DVKVTQSSRYLVKRTGEKVFLECVQDMDHENMFWYRQDPGLGLRLIYFSYDVKMKEKGDIPEGYSVSREKKERFSLILESASTNQTSMYLCASSLIIGTGGLLGEQYFGPGTRLTVT.

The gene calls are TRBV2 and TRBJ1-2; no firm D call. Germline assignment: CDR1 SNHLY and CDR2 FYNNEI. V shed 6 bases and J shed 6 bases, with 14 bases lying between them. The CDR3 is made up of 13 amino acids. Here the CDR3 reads CASRPRPWDGYTF. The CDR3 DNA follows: TGTGCCAGCAGGCCACGGCCGTGGGATGGCTACACCTTC.

Here the CDR3 DNA reads TGCGCCAGCAGTCAAGGCGGCTCAGGGGGACAGCCCCAGCATTTT. Amino acid sequence: CASSQGGSGGQPQHF. V and J are TRBV23-1 and TRBJ1-5; TRBD1 aligns across 7 bases. TRBV23-1 qualifies as an ORF whose function is uncertain. The V gene end was trimmed by 2 bases and the J gene end by 7 bases; junction bases not matched to a gene: 8. CDR3 size: 15 residues.

The CDR3 region is CASSPSTGGGNTIYF. In DNA, the CDR3 is TGTGCCAGCTCACCCTCAACAGGGGGCGGAAACACCATATATTTT. The chain employs TRBV18 and TRBJ1-3; TRBD1 aligns across 9 bases. The germline CDR1 and CDR2 sequences are KGHSH and LQKENI. Trimming took 3 bases from V and 4 from J; bases not matched to a gene: 4. The CDR3 runs 15 residues.

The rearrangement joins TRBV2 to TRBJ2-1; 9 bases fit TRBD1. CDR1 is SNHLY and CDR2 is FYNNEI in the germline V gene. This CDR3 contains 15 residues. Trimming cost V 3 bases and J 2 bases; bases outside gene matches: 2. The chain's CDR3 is CASSENRGPYNEQFF. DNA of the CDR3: TGTGCCAGCAGTGAGAACAGGGGGCCCTACAATGAGCAGTTCTTC.

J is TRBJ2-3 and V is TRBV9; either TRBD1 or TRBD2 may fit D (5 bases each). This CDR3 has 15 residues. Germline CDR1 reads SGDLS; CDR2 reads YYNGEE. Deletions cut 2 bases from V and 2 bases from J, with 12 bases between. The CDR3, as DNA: TGTGCCAGCAGCGTTGGGGGACCGTACACAGATACGCAGTATTTT. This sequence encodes CASSVGGPYTDTQYF. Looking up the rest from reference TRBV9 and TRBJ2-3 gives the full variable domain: DSGVTQTPKHLITATGQRVTLRCSPRSGDLSVYWYQQSLDQGLQFLIQYYNGEERAKGNILERFSAQQFPDLHSELNLSSLELGDSALYFCASSVGGPYTDTQYFGPGTRLTVL.

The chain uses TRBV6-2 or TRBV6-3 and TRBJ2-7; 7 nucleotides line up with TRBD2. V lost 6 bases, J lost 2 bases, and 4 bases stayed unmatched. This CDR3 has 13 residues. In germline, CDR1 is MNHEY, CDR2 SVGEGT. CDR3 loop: CASSSGLTYEQYF. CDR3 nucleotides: TGTGCCAGCAGCTCGGGACTAACCTACGAGCAGTACTTC.

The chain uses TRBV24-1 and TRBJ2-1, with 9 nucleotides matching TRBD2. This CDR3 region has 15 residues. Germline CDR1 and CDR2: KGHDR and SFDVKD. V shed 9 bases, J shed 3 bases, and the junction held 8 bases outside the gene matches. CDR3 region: CATPLAGCFYNEQFF. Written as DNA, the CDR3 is TGTGCCACCCCCCTAGCGGGGTGCTTCTACAATGAGCAGTTCTTC.

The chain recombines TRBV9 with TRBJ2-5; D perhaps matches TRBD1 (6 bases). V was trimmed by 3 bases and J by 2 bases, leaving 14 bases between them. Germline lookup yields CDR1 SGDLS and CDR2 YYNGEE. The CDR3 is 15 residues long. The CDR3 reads CASSATPGEQETQYF. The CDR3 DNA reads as TGTGCCAGCAGCGCGACCCCAGGGGAACAAGAGACCCAGTACTTC.

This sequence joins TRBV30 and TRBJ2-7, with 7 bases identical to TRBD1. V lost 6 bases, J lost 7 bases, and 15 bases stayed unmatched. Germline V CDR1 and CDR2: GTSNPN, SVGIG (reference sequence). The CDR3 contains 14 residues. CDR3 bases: TGTGCCTGTAAAGGGACAGACACTAGGGGGGAGCAGTACTTC. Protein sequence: CACKGTDTRGEQYF.